The 32 T cell receptor beta chains reported below all come from one sample, sequenced in a study of blood T cell repertoires in COVID-19. TCRdb's table, derived via immunoSEQ multiplex PCR, lists solely in-frame clones and lacks some. The sample lists about 120,000 clones, around 82% seen once, with roughly 15% in the top ten. Specimen: peripheral blood. Every receptor here comes from a man aged 25-45 years with COVID-19, enrolled during active disease.

The rearrangement uses TRBV11-2 and TRBJ2-7; 14 bases fit TRBD2. V dropped 3 bases and J dropped 5; count of bases not matched to a gene: 3. Germline loops: CDR1 SGHAT, CDR2 FQNNGV. CDR3 length: 15 amino acids. The CDR3 bases are TGTGCCAGCAGCTTGGGACTAGCGGGAGTAAACGAGCAGTACTTC. This gives the protein CASSLGLAGVNEQYF.

The J gene is TRBJ1-4, the V gene TRBV4-3; 9 bases are a match to TRBD1. The CDR3 has 14 residues. The J segment lost 4 bases and the V segment lost 3 bases, leaving 0 bases of the junction unmatched. The germline CDR1 and CDR2 sequences are LGHNA and YSLEER. CDR3 amino acids: CASSQGQGNEKLFF. CDR3 nucleotide sequence: TGCGCCAGCAGCCAGGGACAGGGTAATGAAAAACTGTTTTTT.

V is TRBV9 and J is TRBJ2-3, with a tentative D call TRBD1 (6 bases). The CDR3 length is 17 residues. Between the trimmed V and J ends, which lost 8 bases and 0 bases, there was a span of 22 bases. Germline V gene lookup returns CDR1 SGDLS and CDR2 YYNGEE. DNA for the CDR3: TGTGCCAGTATCGACAGGACCTTATTACCTAGCACAGATACGCAGTATTTT. Residues: CASIDRTLLPSTDTQYF. Variable domain in full (rest from reference TRBV9 and TRBJ2-3): DSGVTQTPKHLITATGQRVTLRCSPRSGDLSVYWYQQSLDQGLQFLIQYYNGEERAKGNILERFSAQQFPDLHSELNLSSLELGDSALYFCASIDRTLLPSTDTQYFGPGTRLTVL.

This chain links TRBV7-8 with TRBJ2-1, with D tentatively TRBD2 (5 bases). V lost 4 bases, J lost 9 bases, and 19 bases lay in between. Germline CDR1 and CDR2: SGHVS and FQNEAQ. The CDR3 has 15 amino acids. The CDR3 loop is CASSYRRTRAGEQFF. CDR3 in DNA: TGTGCCAGCAGCTATCGAAGGACCCGGGCGGGTGAGCAGTTCTTC. The whole variable domain, filled in from reference TRBV7-8 and TRBJ2-1, reads GAGVSQSPRYKVAKRGQDVALRCDPISGHVSLFWYQQALGQGPEFLTYFQNEAQLDKSGLPSDRFFAERPEGSVSTLKIQRTQQEDSAVYLCASSYRRTRAGEQFFGPGTRLTVL.

In the case of this clone: Different DNA sequences within this sample yield the same CDR3. In nucleotides, the CDR3 is TGTGCCAGCAGTTACAGCCGGGATTCCTACGAGCAGTACTTC. Encoded protein: CASSYSRDSYEQYF. This chain uses TRBV6-5 with TRBJ2-7; a weak D match, TRBD2 (5 bases). There are 14 residues in the CDR3. CDR1 and CDR2 from the germline V gene are MNHEY and SVGAGI. V was shortened by 2 bases and J by 1 base, with 9 bases between the two germline ends.

The chain combines TRBV4-3 with TRBJ2-2; D is ambiguous. Trimming cost V 2 bases and J 2 bases, with 3 bases left between them. The CDR3 has 13 residues. Germline-derived CDR1 and CDR2 are LGHNA and YSLEER. CDR3: CASSQPNTGELFF. The CDR3 DNA reads TGCGCCAGCAGCCAACCAAACACCGGGGAGCTGTTTTTT.

In its sample, this clone was seen a few times. This chain links TRBV18 with TRBJ2-2, with 7 bases aligning to TRBD1. Germline lookup yields CDR1 KGHSH and CDR2 LQKENI. The CDR3 covers 14 residues. With V trimmed by 5 bases and J by 4 bases, 4 bases remained unmatched. The CDR3 DNA reads TGTGCCAGCTCAACGTCAGGGGGCACCGGGGAGCTGTTTTTT. It is translated as CASSTSGGTGELFF.

The V gene is TRBV2, the J gene TRBJ2-7, with a weak D call TRBD1 (5 bases). The germline gives CDR1 SNHLY, CDR2 FYNNEI. CDR3 length: 16 residues. The ends were cut back, 3 bases at V and 1 base at J, with 16 bases in the middle. CDR3 nucleotides: TGTGCCAGCAGTGATGTAGGGTGGGGCAGGTCCTACGAGCAGTACTTC. Protein product: CASSDVGWGRSYEQYF.

The chain has TRBV30 and TRBJ2-1, with D possibly called TRBD1 or TRBD2 (5 bases each). This CDR3 has 14 residues. Trimming removed 5 bases from V and 0 bases from J, with 11 bases in between. Germline V gene sequence: CDR1 GTSNPN, CDR2 SVGIG (reference sequence). The CDR3 loop is CAWGGSGSYNEQFF. CDR3 DNA sequence: TGTGCCTGGGGGGGAAGCGGCTCCTACAATGAGCAGTTCTTC.

The rearrangement links TRBV28 to TRBJ2-5; the match to TRBD2 covers 9 bases. This CDR3 contains 16 residues. V trimming: 2 bases; J trimming: 2 bases; junction bases outside the gene matches: 6. Germline V CDR1 and CDR2: MDHEN, SYDVKM. This CDR3 reads CASSLGASGVQETQYF. In nucleotides, the CDR3 is TGTGCCAGCAGTTTAGGGGCTAGCGGGGTACAAGAGACCCAGTACTTC.

The chain has TRBV11-3 and TRBJ2-1, with TRBD2 matching 13 bases. Germline V gene sequence: CDR1 SGHNT, CDR2 YENEEA. V lost 2 bases to trimming and J lost 5 bases; unmatched junction nucleotides: 6. This CDR3 is built from 17 residues. The CDR3 sequence is CASSLKLLAGGHNEQFF. The CDR3 nucleotides read TGTGCCAGCAGCTTAAAACTACTAGCGGGGGGGCACAATGAGCAGTTCTTC.

The chain couples TRBV11-2 to TRBJ2-7; D is perhaps TRBD1 (6 bases). V lost 3 bases, J lost 4 bases, and 16 bases lay in between. There are 15 residues in the CDR3. The germline V gene encodes CDR1 SGHAT and CDR2 FQNNGV. CDR3 loop: CASSFGQQTLYEQYF. The CDR3 DNA reads as TGTGCCAGCAGCTTCGGACAGCAGACTCTTTACGAGCAGTACTTC.

CDR3 protein: CASSQDRTDQNIQYF. DNA for the CDR3: TGCGCCAGCAGCCAAGATAGGACAGATCAAAACATTCAGTACTTC. V is TRBV4-1 and J is TRBJ2-4; the D gene is possibly TRBD1 (6 bases). Germline CDR1 and CDR2: MGHRA and YSYEKL. The ends were cut back, 0 bases at V and 5 bases at J, with 11 bases in the middle. The CDR3 sequence is 15 residues long.

The chain employs TRBV19 and TRBJ1-1; D call uncertain. The germline V gene encodes CDR1 LNHDA and CDR2 SQIVND (reference sequence). Trimming stripped 10 bases from V and 4 bases from J, with 16 bases between. The CDR3 is 13 residues long. This CDR3 reads CATSDTLITEAFF. CDR3 sequence (DNA): TGTGCCACCTCTGACACTTTAATCACTGAAGCTTTCTTT.

This chain joins TRBV15 and TRBJ2-3; D gene unclear. With 0 bases removed from V and 2 bases from J, the gap between germline ends came to 6 bases. The CDR3 runs to 14 residues. Germline assignment: CDR1 LNHNV and CDR2 YYDKDF (reference sequence). CDR3 loop: CATSREQYTDTQYF. CDR3 sequence (DNA): TGTGCCACCAGCAGAGAACAGTACACAGATACGCAGTATTTT.

The chain links TRBV19 to TRBJ2-1; 9 nucleotides agree with TRBD2. In germline, CDR1 is LNHDA, CDR2 SQIVND (reference sequence). After removal of 7 bases from V and 10 bases from J, the junction contained 17 bases not matched to a gene. The CDR3 sequence is 16 residues long. The CDR3 spells CASTAGAGGDAREQFF. CDR3 coding DNA: TGTGCCAGTACCGCCGGAGCGGGGGGCGATGCGAGGGAGCAGTTCTTC.

This chain connects TRBV4-1 to TRBJ1-4, with TRBD1 matching 7 bases. The J segment lost 7 bases and the V segment lost 6 bases, leaving 8 bases of the junction unmatched. The germline CDR1 and CDR2 sequences are MGHRA and YSYEKL. The CDR3 sequence is 14 residues long. The CDR3 DNA is TGCGCCAGCAGGCCGACAGGACAGGCTGAAAAACTGTTTTTT. Its protein is CASRPTGQAEKLFF.

V and J are TRBV28 and TRBJ1-1; D is uncertain. Trimming shortened V by 8 bases and J by 0 bases, and 10 bases separated the two germline ends. CDR3 length: 13 amino acids. Germline assignment: CDR1 MDHEN and CDR2 SYDVKM. The CDR3 loop reads CASALGMNTEAFF. DNA for the CDR3: TGTGCCAGCGCGTTGGGCATGAACACTGAAGCTTTCTTT. The full variable domain, with the rest looked up from reference TRBV28 and TRBJ1-1, is DVKVTQSSRYLVKRTGEKVFLECVQDMDHENMFWYRQDPGLGLRLIYFSYDVKMKEKGDIPEGYSVSREKKERFSLILESASTNQTSMYLCASALGMNTEAFFGQGTRLTVV.

This clone was seen only once. The chain has TRBV12-3 or TRBV12-4 and TRBJ2-5, with 7 nucleotides matching TRBD1. Germline trimming cut 6 bases from V and 2 bases from J; bases unmatched to any gene: 3. The CDR3 is 13 residues long. Here the CDR3 reads CASRRGQQETQYF. Written as DNA, the CDR3 is TGTGCCAGCAGGAGGGGACAGCAAGAGACCCAGTACTTC.

This clone was picked up one time. The chain carries TRBV7-8 and TRBJ2-3; D may be TRBD2 (6 bases). V shed 7 bases and J shed 1 base, with 18 bases lying between them. CDR3 length: 16 residues. CDR1 is SGHVS, CDR2 FQNEAQ, per germline. The CDR3 nucleotides are TGTGCCAGCACTAAGAGGAGGGCCGTTCGCACAGATACGCAGTATTTT. It yields the protein CASTKRRAVRTDTQYF.

This chain uses TRBV19 with TRBJ1-2; weak D call: TRBD1 (5 bases). There are 16 residues in the CDR3. Germline CDR1 and CDR2: LNHDA and SQIVND (reference sequence). Trimming left V 3 bases short and J 6 bases short, with 20 bases between. CDR3 nucleotide sequence: TGTGCCAGTAGTATTGGTCTACAGGACGCCGCGAATGGCTACACCTTC. This translates into CASSIGLQDAANGYTF.

J is TRBJ2-1 and V is TRBV4-2; 13 bases are shared with TRBD2. The CDR3 has 18 residues. After removal of 4 bases from V and 10 bases from J, the junction contained 16 bases not matched to a gene. Germline CDR1 reads LGHNA; CDR2 reads YNFKEQ. The chain's CDR3 is CASSPADRLAGGRGEQFF. CDR3 DNA sequence: TGTGCCAGCAGCCCCGCAGACCGACTAGCGGGGGGCCGGGGGGAGCAGTTCTTC.

The chain has TRBV28 and TRBJ2-7, with 13 positions matching TRBD2. The CDR3 is 13 residues long. V lost 8 bases to trimming and J lost 4 bases; unmatched junction nucleotides: 2. Per the germline V gene, CDR1 is MDHEN and CDR2 is SYDVKM. The CDR3: CASLTSGGYEQYF. CDR3 bases: TGTGCCAGCCTGACTAGCGGGGGGTACGAGCAGTACTTC.

The chain joins TRBV6-1 to TRBJ2-7; D is unresolved. Germline V CDR1 and CDR2: MNHNS, SASEGT. V gave up 1 base and J gave up 12 bases, with 13 bases separating them. CDR3 size: 12 residues. The CDR3 is CASSEGNGWRYF. In DNA, the CDR3 is TGTGCCAGCAGTGAAGGAAACGGCTGGAGGTACTTC.

The V call is TRBV4-1, the J call TRBJ2-6; TRBD2 is a possible D gene (5 bases). This CDR3 is built from 17 residues. Germline CDR1 MGHRA, CDR2 YSYEKL. The ends were cut back, 5 bases at V and 2 bases at J, with 16 bases in the middle. DNA for the CDR3: TGCGCCAGCAGCTCTGGCACGAGACTAACTGGGGCCAACGTCCTGACTTTC. Its protein is CASSSGTRLTGANVLTF.

The CDR3: CASSPGLADDTDTQYF. In nucleotides, the CDR3 is TGTGCCAGCAGCCCTGGACTAGCGGATGACACAGATACGCAGTATTTT. The genes are TRBV5-8 and TRBJ2-3; TRBD2 agrees at 10 bases. The V segment lost 4 bases and the J segment 2 bases; nucleotides outside the gene matches: 7. CDR1 and CDR2 (germline): SGHTS, YDEGEE. The CDR3 is made up of 16 amino acids.

The chain couples TRBV28 to TRBJ1-3; perhaps TRBD1 as D (5 bases). Trimming left V 2 bases short and J 6 bases short, with 17 bases between. The CDR3 sequence is 16 residues long. Germline lookup yields CDR1 MDHEN and CDR2 SYDVKM. The CDR3 DNA follows: TGTGCCAGCAGTTTACCCCCCGACGGGGGGTTAAACACCATATATTTT. It encodes CASSLPPDGGLNTIYF. Complete variable domain (other parts from reference TRBV28 and TRBJ1-3): DVKVTQSSRYLVKRTGEKVFLECVQDMDHENMFWYRQDPGLGLRLIYFSYDVKMKEKGDIPEGYSVSREKKERFSLILESASTNQTSMYLCASSLPPDGGLNTIYFGEGSWLTVV.

The genes are TRBV19 and TRBJ2-1; tentatively, D is TRBD2 (6 bases). The germline V and J ends were trimmed by 5 bases and 3 bases, with 11 bases remaining between them. Germline values: CDR1 LNHDA, CDR2 SQIVND (reference sequence). CDR3 length: 14 amino acids. The chain's CDR3 is CASSPGGDYNEQFF. The CDR3, as DNA: TGTGCCAGTAGTCCCGGGGGTGACTACAATGAGCAGTTCTTC.

J is TRBJ2-7 and V is TRBV5-4; D possibly corresponds to TRBD2 (5 bases). The CDR3 sequence is 14 residues long. Between the trimmed V and J ends, which lost 5 bases and 1 base, there was a span of 13 bases. Germline assignment: CDR1 SGHNT and CDR2 YYREEE (reference sequence). In DNA form, the CDR3 reads TGTGCCAGCAGTTCGTCGGGGTTATCCTACGAGCAGTACTTC. Its protein product is CASSSSGLSYEQYF.

This chain joins TRBV3-1 (or the pseudogene TRBV3-2) and TRBJ2-3, with unresolved D. The CDR3 extends over 16 amino acids. V lost 4 bases, J lost 4 bases, and 18 bases lay in between. Per the germline V gene, CDR1 is LGHDT and CDR2 is YNNKEL (reference sequence). As DNA, the CDR3 is TGTGCCAGCAGCCCAAACTGGGCCAACCCGCCAGATACGCAGTATTTT. Amino acids: CASSPNWANPPDTQYF.

The V gene is TRBV10-3, the J gene TRBJ1-5, with TRBD1 as a possible D gene (5 bases). Trimming took off 0 bases at V and 9 bases at J, with 15 bases between the two ends. Germline CDR1 is ENHRY and CDR2 is SYGVKD. The CDR3 has 15 amino acids. The CDR3 spells CAISESGGAERPQHF. The CDR3 DNA sequence: TGTGCCATCAGTGAGTCGGGCGGGGCTGAACGGCCCCAGCATTTT.

The V call is TRBV27, the J call TRBJ2-1; the match to TRBD2 covers 11 bases. The V segment lost 3 bases and the J segment 4 bases; nucleotides outside the gene matches: 5. The CDR3 spans 16 residues. CDR1 and CDR2 (germline): MNHEY, SMNVEV (reference sequence). CDR3 nucleotide sequence: TGTGCCAGCAGTTTCTTTAGCGGGGGGGCTTACAATGAGCAGTTCTTC. Translation gives CASSFFSGGAYNEQFF.